One and the same sample provided the 8 T cell receptor beta chains below, sequenced in a study of cytomegalovirus exposure and HLA in healthy donors. It was with 60 Vbeta and 13 Jbeta primers that the PCR ran. Repertoires were generated with immunoSEQ multiplex PCR, while TCRdb's copy carries only in-frame clones and drops some. The table has some 29,000 clones, 35% to 50% seen once; the top ten hold less than 2%. The sequenced sample consisted of PBMCs. Source of these receptors: a woman aged 50 to 65 in good health and CMV-seronegative.

This clone was seen more than once but under ten times. The chain uses TRBV6-1 and TRBJ2-1; D unclear. This CDR3 is 12 amino acids long. The germline V and J ends were trimmed by 1 base and 8 bases, with 6 bases remaining between them. CDR1 and CDR2 from the germline V gene are MNHNS and SASEGT. The CDR3 loop reads CASSEVGDEQFF. Here the CDR3 DNA reads TGTGCCAGCAGTGAAGTCGGTGATGAGCAGTTCTTC.

The chain employs TRBV2 and TRBJ1-2; 7 positions agree with TRBD1. This CDR3 contains 12 residues. Unmatched junction bases numbered 5, after V lost 5 bases and J lost 8 bases. CDR1 SNHLY and CDR2 FYNNEI come from the germline V gene. The CDR3 DNA reads TGTGCCAGCAGTATAGACAGGGTAGGCTACACCTTC. Amino acids: CASSIDRVGYTF.

The chain joins TRBV6-5 to TRBJ1-3; D uncertain. Germline V gene sequence: CDR1 MNHEY, CDR2 SVGAGI. The CDR3 loop spans 13 amino acids. V dropped 6 bases and J dropped 3 bases, with 9 bases sitting between them. CDR3 DNA: TGTGCCAGCAGCGACGAGGGTGGAAACACCATATATTTT. Protein: CASSDEGGNTIYF.

This clone has more than one count but fewer than ten. The sample contains more than one DNA sequence encoding this CDR3. The V gene is TRBV18, the J gene TRBJ2-1; the D gene is possibly TRBD1 (5 bases). There are 14 residues in the CDR3. From germline, CDR1 is KGHSH and CDR2 LQKENI. Trimming removed 2 bases from V and 8 bases from J, with 13 bases in between. The CDR3 reads CASSPRIREDEQFF. CDR3 DNA: TGTGCCAGCTCACCAAGAATCAGGGAAGATGAGCAGTTCTTC.

This clone was detected a few times. The chain links TRBV15 to TRBJ1-4; 12 bases are a match to TRBD1. This CDR3 contains 18 residues. The V gene end was trimmed by 1 base and the J gene end by 8 bases; junction bases not matched to a gene: 11. Looked up from germline, CDR1 is LNHNV and CDR2 is YYDKDF (reference sequence). CDR3 nucleotide sequence: TGTGCCACCAGCAGAGCGCCGGGACAGGGGGCGTTCGGAGAAAAACTGTTTTTT. This sequence encodes CATSRAPGQGAFGEKLFF. The full variable domain, its missing parts supplied by reference TRBV15 and TRBJ1-4, is DAMVIQNPRYQVTQFGKPVTLSCSQTLNHNVMYWYQQKSSQAPKLLFHYYDKDFNNEADTPDNFQSRRPNTSFCFLDIRSPGLGDTAMYLCATSRAPGQGAFGEKLFFGSGTQLSVL.

This clone was detected a few times. This chain uses TRBV29-1 with TRBJ2-7; 9 bases are shared with TRBD2. This CDR3 has 13 amino acids. V gave up 4 bases and J gave up 2 bases; unmatched junction bases: 3. Germline V gene data show CDR1 as SQVTM and CDR2 as ANQGSEA. CDR3 region: CSVGLAGPYEQYF. For the CDR3, the DNA is TGCAGCGTTGGCCTAGCGGGGCCCTACGAGCAGTACTTC.

This clone was detected only a few times. The rearrangement links TRBV21-1 to TRBJ2-7; TRBD1, the table's D call, lacks a check against the DNA. TRBV21-1 is flagged as a pseudogene. CDR3 length equals 16 residues. The CDR3 DNA reads TGTGCCAGCAGCAAAACGGTACAGGTTAGCTCCTACGAGCAGTACTTC. It codes for CASSKTVQVSSYEQYF.

This chain links TRBV19 with TRBJ2-5, with 9 bases aligning to TRBD2. Trimming cost V 5 bases and J 5 bases; bases outside gene matches: 12. The CDR3 loop spans 16 amino acids. Germline values: CDR1 LNHDA, CDR2 SQIVND (reference sequence). The CDR3: CASSPLSGGYGETQYF. The CDR3 nucleotides are TGTGCCAGTAGTCCCCTGAGCGGGGGGTACGGGGAGACCCAGTACTTC.